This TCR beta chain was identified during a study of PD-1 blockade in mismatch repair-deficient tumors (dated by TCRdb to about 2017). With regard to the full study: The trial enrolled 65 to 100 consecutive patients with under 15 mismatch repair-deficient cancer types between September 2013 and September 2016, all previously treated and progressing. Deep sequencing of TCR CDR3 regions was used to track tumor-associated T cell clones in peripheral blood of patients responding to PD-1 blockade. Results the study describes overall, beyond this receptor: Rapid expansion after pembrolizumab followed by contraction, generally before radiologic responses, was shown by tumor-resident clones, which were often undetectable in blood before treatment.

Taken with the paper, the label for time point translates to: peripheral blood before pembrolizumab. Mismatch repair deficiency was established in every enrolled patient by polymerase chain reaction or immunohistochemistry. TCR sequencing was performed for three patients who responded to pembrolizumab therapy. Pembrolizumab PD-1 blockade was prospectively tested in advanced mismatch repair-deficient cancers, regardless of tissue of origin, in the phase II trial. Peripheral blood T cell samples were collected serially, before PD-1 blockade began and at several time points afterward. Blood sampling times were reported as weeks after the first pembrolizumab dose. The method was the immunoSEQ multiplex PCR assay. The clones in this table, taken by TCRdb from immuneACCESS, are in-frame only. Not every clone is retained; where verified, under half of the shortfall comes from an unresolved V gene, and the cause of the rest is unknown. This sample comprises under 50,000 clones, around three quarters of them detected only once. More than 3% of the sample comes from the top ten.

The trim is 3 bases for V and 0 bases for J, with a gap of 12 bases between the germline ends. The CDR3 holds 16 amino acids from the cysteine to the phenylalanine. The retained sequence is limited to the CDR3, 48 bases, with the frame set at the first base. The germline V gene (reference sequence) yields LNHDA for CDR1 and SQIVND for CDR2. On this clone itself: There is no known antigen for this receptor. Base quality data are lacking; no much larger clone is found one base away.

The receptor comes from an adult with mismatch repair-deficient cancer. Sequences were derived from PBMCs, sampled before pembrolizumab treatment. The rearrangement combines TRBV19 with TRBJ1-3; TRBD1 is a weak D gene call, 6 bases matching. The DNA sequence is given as TGTGCCAGTAGTATTACAGGGTACAGCTCTGGAAACACCATATATTTT. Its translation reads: CASSITGYSSGNTIYF.